Presented here are 10 T cell receptor beta chains from one specimen sequenced in a study of Ad26.COV2.S vaccination and SARS-CoV-2 variants. Clones were sequenced by immunoSEQ multiplex PCR, and TCRdb holds only the in-frame ones, with some missing. Of around 450,000 clones listed, around 89% are singletons. The treatment is: over 15 received Ad26.COV2.S at low or high dose, single or two shots; about 5 received placebo; per-sample allocation not given. Vaccine and placebo recipients were sampled on day 63 after the first injection. The input for sequencing was peripheral blood, taken in a trial of Ad26.COV2.S vaccine versus placebo. All receptors come from a person between 18 and 65 years old who received the Ad26.COV2.S COVID-19 vaccine or a placebo.

The chain combines TRBV3-1 (or the pseudogene TRBV3-2) with TRBJ1-5; D is unclear. Germline V gene data show CDR1 as LGHDT and CDR2 as YNNKEL (reference sequence). The CDR3 has 13 amino acids. V dropped 1 base and J dropped 11 bases, with 12 bases sitting between them. The CDR3 region has the DNA TGTGCCAGCAGCCAAGGGTCTGTTCTCTCCCAGCATTTT. It yields the protein CASSQGSVLSQHF.

J is TRBJ2-7 and V is TRBV19; 8 positions agree with TRBD1. The CDR3 length is 16 residues. V dropped 5 bases and J dropped 5; count of bases not matched to a gene: 14. Germline V gives CDR1 LNHDA, CDR2 SQIVND (reference sequence). CDR3 sequence reads: CASSPRTGPSEDEQYF. CDR3 DNA sequence: TGTGCCAGTAGTCCCCGGACAGGGCCTTCGGAGGACGAGCAGTACTTC.

In DNA form, the CDR3 reads TGTGCCAGCAGTGAACTGGGCACTCTGGACGGAGACTATGGCTACACCTTC. Translating gives CASSELGTLDGDYGYTF. The chain has TRBV2 and TRBJ1-2; no clear D gene. CDR3 length equals 17 residues. Per the germline V gene, CDR1 is SNHLY and CDR2 is FYNNEI. Trimming took 2 bases from V and 3 from J, leaving 19 bases between them.

The chain couples TRBV9 to TRBJ2-5, with 8 bases lining up with TRBD1. With 3 bases clipped from V and 5 bases from J, the junction kept 9 bases outside the gene matches. This CDR3 is 15 amino acids long. Germline CDR1 SGDLS, CDR2 YYNGEE. In DNA, the CDR3 is TGTGCCAGCAGCGGGTTGACAGGGGTATCGGAGACCCAGTACTTC. The encoded protein is CASSGLTGVSETQYF.

The gene calls are TRBV30 and TRBJ2-5; perhaps TRBD2 as D (6 bases). The CDR3 runs 15 residues. Between the trimmed V and J ends, which lost 0 bases and 5 bases, there was a span of 16 bases. Germline V gives CDR1 GTSNPN, CDR2 SVGIG (reference sequence). The CDR3 DNA is TGTGCCTGGAGTGTCTCGCGGGGACGATGGGAGACCCAGTACTTC. Amino acid sequence: CAWSVSRGRWETQYF.

The chain couples TRBV5-1 to TRBJ1-1; D possibly corresponds to TRBD1 (5 bases). The CDR3 is made up of 14 amino acids. V was cut by 1 base and J by 6 bases, with 13 bases left in between. CDR1 and CDR2 (germline): SGHRS, YFSETQ. The CDR3 region has the DNA TGCGCCAGCAGCTTGAATCACGTACAGGCTGAAGCTTTCTTT. Protein product: CASSLNHVQAEAFF.

With respect to this clone: Other DNA sequences in the same sample also yield this CDR3. The chain couples TRBV5-1 to TRBJ1-4; TRBD1 might be the D (6 bases). From germline, CDR1 is SGHRS and CDR2 YFSETQ. V was pared by 2 bases and J by 3 bases, with 8 bases between. This CDR3 has 14 residues. The chain's CDR3 is CASSLGGSNEKLFF. In nucleotides, the CDR3 is TGCGCCAGCAGCTTAGGGGGTTCTAATGAAAAACTGTTTTTT.

This clone was detected once. This chain links TRBV4-3 with TRBJ2-2; 7 bases agree with TRBD1. The CDR3 is 15 residues long. V was pared by 6 bases and J by 4 bases, with 8 bases of the junction left unmatched. CDR1 and CDR2 (germline): LGHNA, YSLEER. This CDR3 reads CASRNDRVGTGELFF. CDR3 DNA sequence: TGCGCCAGCAGAAACGACAGGGTCGGCACCGGGGAGCTGTTTTTT.

The chain joins TRBV4-1 to TRBJ2-7, with 10 bases aligning to TRBD2. The CDR3 sequence is 15 residues long. V trimming: 0 bases; J trimming: 9 bases; junction bases outside the gene matches: 8. Germline lookup yields CDR1 MGHRA and CDR2 YSYEKL. The CDR3 is CASSQDLSLAGAQYF. CDR3 sequence (DNA): TGCGCCAGCAGCCAAGATCTCTCGCTAGCGGGGGCGCAGTACTTC.

The V call is TRBV6-6, the J call TRBJ1-1; a weak D match, TRBD1 (6 bases). Per germline, CDR1 MNHNY and CDR2 SVGAGI (reference sequence). The V and J ends lost 6 bases and 1 base respectively, with 12 bases between them. The length of the CDR3 is 14 residues. CDR3 DNA: TGTGCCAGCAGCCTGCGGACAGCGAACACTGAAGCTTTCTTT. Translating it yields CASSLRTANTEAFF.